This TCR beta chain was recovered during a study of cytomegalovirus exposure and HLA in healthy donors. CDR1 is SGHDT, CDR2 YYEEEE, per germline. The length of the CDR3 is 14 residues. The V gene lost 0 bases and the J gene lost 3 bases, with 7 bases spanning the gap. Only a few counts were recorded for this clone. The PCR had 60 Vbeta and 13 Jbeta primers. TCRdb keeps only in-frame clones here, not all; method: immunoSEQ multiplex PCR. The table lists 100,000 to 150,000 clones, around 8.5% of them singletons, with under 5.5% in the top ten. The sequence came from a man in his forties or fifties in good health and CMV-seronegative. The source material was PBMCs. J is TRBJ1-5 and V is TRBV5-6; maybe TRBD1 (5 bases). The CDR3 DNA reads TGTGCCAGCAGCTTGGGACAGACCAATCAGCCCCAGCATTTT. Translating gives CASSLGQTNQPQHF.